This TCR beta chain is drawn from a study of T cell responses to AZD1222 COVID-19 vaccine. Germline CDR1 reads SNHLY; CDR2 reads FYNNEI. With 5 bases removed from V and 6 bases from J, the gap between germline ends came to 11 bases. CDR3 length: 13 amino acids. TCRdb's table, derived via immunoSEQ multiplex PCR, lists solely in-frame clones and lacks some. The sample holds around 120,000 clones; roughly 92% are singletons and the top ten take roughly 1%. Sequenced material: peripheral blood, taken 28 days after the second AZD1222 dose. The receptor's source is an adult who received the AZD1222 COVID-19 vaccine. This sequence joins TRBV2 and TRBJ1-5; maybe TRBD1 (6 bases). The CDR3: CASSIQGTQPQHF. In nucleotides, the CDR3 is TGTGCCAGCAGTATACAGGGTACTCAGCCCCAGCATTTT.